This T cell receptor beta chain was recovered during a study of chemoradiotherapy in HPV16-positive cancers. With 5 bases removed from V and 0 bases from J, the gap between germline ends came to 15 bases. The CDR3 contains 15 residues. Germline CDR1 reads GTSNPN; CDR2 reads SVGIG (reference sequence). Only in-frame clones appear in the TCRdb table, and some are missing; sequencing was by immunoSEQ multiplex PCR. The sample lists under 2,000 clones; 70% to 90% were seen once. The chain combines TRBV30 with TRBJ2-3; D tentatively fits TRBD1 or TRBD2 (6 bases each). The TCR originated in a human donor with HPV-associated anogenital cancer. Material: tumor tissue, obtained from a patient who underwent chemoradiotherapy. Here the CDR3 reads CAWGQPGTSTDTQYF. CDR3 bases: TGTGCCTGGGGACAGCCCGGGACTAGCACAGATACGCAGTATTTT.